This T cell receptor beta chain is drawn from a study of blood T cell repertoires in COVID-19. Individuals aged about 18 to 89 years were recruited from about two dozen US areas. TCRdb's table, derived via immunoSEQ multiplex PCR, lists solely in-frame clones and lacks some. Of 200,000 to 250,000 clones in the sample, 81% were seen once. This CDR3 contains 14 residues. The V segment lost 4 bases and the J segment 7 bases; nucleotides outside the gene matches: 7. The germline V gene has CDR1 SGHRS and CDR2 YFSETQ. The chain recombines TRBV5-1 with TRBJ2-7; 11 positions agree with TRBD2. Sequencing input: PBMCs or T cells enriched from blood (not recorded which). The sequence derives from a woman aged 45-59 years with acute COVID-19. In DNA form, the CDR3 reads TGCGCCAGCAGCCTGACTAGCGGGACTCTTGAGCAGTACTTC. It yields the protein CASSLTSGTLEQYF.